The present entry profiles one T cell receptor beta chain with its context. Its antigen is undetermined. These data originate in a study of a mutant IDH1 vaccine in newly diagnosed glioma. The overall study: Patients received vaccination from 4-6 weeks after radiotherapy alone, or with temozolomide cycles. Treated patients were about 60% male, about 38% female, mean age approximately 42 years.

The CDR3 has 15 amino acids. From germline, CDR1 is MNHEY and CDR2 SVGAGI. Unmatched junction bases numbered 10, after V lost 5 bases and J lost 5 bases. Sequencing used immunoSEQ multiplex PCR; TCRdb keeps in-frame clones, though not all of them. The repertoire holds 39,000 or so clones, with around three quarters as singletons. Time point reported: week 5, during vaccination. Doses comprised 300 ug of mutant IDH1 20-mer peptide each, plus topical imiquimod. The sequencing used PBMCs, collected from a glioma patient whose treatment included an IDH1 peptide vaccine. This sequence was found in a middle-aged man with glioma. The V call is TRBV6-5, the J call TRBJ2-3, with TRBD2 matching 7 bases. The CDR3 DNA follows: TGTGCCAGCAGTGGGAGGGGCGTACGTGTAGATACGCAGTATTTT. Translation gives CASSGRGVRVDTQYF.